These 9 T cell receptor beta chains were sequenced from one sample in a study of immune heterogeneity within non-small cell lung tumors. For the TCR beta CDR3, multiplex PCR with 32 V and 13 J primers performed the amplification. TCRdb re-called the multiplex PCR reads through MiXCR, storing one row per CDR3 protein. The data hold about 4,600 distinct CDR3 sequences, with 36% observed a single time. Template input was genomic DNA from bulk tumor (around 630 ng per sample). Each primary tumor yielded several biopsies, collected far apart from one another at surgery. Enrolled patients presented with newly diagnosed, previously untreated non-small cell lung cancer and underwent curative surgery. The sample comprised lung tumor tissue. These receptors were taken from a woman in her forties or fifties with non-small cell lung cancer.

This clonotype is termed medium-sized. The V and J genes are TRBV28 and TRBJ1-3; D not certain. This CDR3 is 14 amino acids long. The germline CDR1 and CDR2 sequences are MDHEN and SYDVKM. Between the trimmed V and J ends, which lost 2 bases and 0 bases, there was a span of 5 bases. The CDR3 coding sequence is TGTGCCAGCAGTTTAACGGCCTCTGGAAACACCATATATTTT. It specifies CASSLTASGNTIYF.

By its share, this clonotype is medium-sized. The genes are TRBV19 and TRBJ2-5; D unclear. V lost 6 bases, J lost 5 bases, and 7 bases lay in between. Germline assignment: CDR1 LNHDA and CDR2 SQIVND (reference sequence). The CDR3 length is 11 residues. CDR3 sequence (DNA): TGTGCCAGTAGCCATGCGGAGACCCAGTACTTC. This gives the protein CASSHAETQYF.

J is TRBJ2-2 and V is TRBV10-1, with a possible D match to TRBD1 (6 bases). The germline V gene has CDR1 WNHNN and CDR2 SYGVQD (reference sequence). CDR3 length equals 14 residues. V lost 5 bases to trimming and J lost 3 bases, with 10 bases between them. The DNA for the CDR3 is TGCGCCAGCAGTTATAGGACAGACACCGGGGAGCTGTTTTTT. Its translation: CASSYRTDTGELFF.

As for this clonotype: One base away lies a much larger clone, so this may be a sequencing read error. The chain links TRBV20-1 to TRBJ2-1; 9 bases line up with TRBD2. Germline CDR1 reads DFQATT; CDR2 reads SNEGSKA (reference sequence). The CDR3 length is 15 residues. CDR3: CSASPSGVLFNEHFF. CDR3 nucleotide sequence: TGCAGTGCTTCCCCTAGCGGGGTCCTCTTCAATGAGCATTTCTTC.

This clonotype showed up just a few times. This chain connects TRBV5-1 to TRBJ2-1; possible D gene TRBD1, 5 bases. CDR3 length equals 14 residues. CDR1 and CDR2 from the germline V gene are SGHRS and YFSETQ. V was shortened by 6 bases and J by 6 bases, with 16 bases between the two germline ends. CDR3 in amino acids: CASNKAGKSNEQFF. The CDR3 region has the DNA TGCGCCAGCAATAAGGCAGGGAAGTCCAATGAGCAGTTCTTC.

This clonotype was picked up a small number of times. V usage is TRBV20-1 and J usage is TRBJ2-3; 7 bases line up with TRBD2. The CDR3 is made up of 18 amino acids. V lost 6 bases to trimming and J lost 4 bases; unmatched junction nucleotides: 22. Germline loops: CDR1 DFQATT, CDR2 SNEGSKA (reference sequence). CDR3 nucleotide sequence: TGCAGTGCGGTGGGGGGACGTAGGTGGGGGGGGTGGGCAGATACGCAGTATTTT. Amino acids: CSAVGGRRWGGWADTQYF.

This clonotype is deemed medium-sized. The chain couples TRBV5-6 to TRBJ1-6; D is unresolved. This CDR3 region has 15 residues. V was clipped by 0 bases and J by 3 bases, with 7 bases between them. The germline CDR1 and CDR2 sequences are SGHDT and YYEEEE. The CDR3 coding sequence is TGTGCCAGCAGCTTGGCAATGGGCTATAATTCACCCCTCCACTTT. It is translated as CASSLAMGYNSPLHF.

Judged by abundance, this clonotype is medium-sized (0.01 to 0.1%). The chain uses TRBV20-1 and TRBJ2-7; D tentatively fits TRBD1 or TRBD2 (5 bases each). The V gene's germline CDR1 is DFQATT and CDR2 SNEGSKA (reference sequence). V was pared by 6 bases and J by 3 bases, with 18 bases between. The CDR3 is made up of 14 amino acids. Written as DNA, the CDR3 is TGCAGTGCCCCAGCCGGGACCCCTTTCTACGAGCAGTACTTC. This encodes CSAPAGTPFYEQYF.

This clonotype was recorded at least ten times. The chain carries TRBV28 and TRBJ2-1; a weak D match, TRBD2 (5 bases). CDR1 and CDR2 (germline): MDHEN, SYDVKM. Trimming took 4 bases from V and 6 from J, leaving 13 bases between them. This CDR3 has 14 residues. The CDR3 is CASSSLAGVNEQFF. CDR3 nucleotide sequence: TGTGCCAGCAGTTCCCTAGCAGGTGTCAATGAGCAGTTCTTC. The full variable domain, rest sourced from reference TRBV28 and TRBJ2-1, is DVKVTQSSRYLVKRTGEKVFLECVQDMDHENMFWYRQDPGLGLRLIYFSYDVKMKEKGDIPEGYSVSREKKERFSLILESASTNQTSMYLCASSSLAGVNEQFFGPGTRLTVL.